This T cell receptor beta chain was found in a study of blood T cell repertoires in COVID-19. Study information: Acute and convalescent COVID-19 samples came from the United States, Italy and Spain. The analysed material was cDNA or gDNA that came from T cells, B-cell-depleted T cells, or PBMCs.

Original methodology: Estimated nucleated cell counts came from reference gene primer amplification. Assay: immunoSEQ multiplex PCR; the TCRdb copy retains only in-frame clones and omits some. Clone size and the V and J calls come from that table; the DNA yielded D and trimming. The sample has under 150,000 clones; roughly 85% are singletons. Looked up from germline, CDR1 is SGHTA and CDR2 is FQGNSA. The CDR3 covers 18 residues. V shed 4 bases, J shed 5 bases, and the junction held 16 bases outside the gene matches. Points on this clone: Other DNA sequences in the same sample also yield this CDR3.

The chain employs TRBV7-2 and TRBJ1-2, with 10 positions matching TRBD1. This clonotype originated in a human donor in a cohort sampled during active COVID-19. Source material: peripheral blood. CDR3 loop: CASSSGGGIGTGDYGYTF. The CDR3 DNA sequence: TGTGCCAGCAGCTCCGGGGGGGGCATAGGGACAGGGGATTATGGCTACACCTTC. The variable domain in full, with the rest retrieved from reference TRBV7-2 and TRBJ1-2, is GAGVSQSPSNKVTEKGKDVELRCDPISGHTALYWYRQSLGQGLEFLIYFQGNSAPDKSGLPSDRFSAERTGGSVSTLTIQRTQQEDSAVYLCASSSGGGIGTGDYGYTFGSGTRLTVV.